This TCR beta chain was documented in a study of cytomegalovirus exposure and HLA in healthy donors. Study overall: Among some 400 genotyped donors, 65% to 90% fell in the Caucasian-associated ancestry cluster. Regarding the study as a whole: The dataset shows that most TCR sequences were rare, while some public TCRs occurred in many donors.

PCR used 60 Vbeta primers and 13 Jbeta primers. Produced via immunoSEQ multiplex PCR; TCRdb's table is partial and in-frame only. The table has about 150,000 clones, 60% to 80% seen once; the top ten hold approximately 15%. V lost 0 bases, J lost 4 bases, and 13 bases lay in between. Germline CDR1 reads SGHRS; CDR2 reads YFSETQ. The CDR3 is 16 residues long. As for this clone: As yet, its antigen is unknown.

The chain combines TRBV5-1 with TRBJ2-2, with D possibly being TRBD2 (5 bases). The sequencing input was PBMCs. This sequence originates from a woman aged 40 to 50 in good health and CMV-seronegative. The CDR3 DNA reads TGCGCCAGCAGCTTGGGGGCTAGCCGTGGCACCGGGGAGCTGTTTTTT. It is translated as CASSLGASRGTGELFF.